This T cell receptor (beta chain) emerged from a study of T cell responses to AZD1222 COVID-19 vaccine. General study findings and limits: Among the donors, most were white British and more were female, and clonal diversity was possibly underestimated. A reported finding is that nearly half of spike-specific TCRs target unmutated variant regions.

Libraries were prepared by immunoSEQ multiplex PCR; TCRdb keeps only in-frame clonotypes and omits some of them. The table records approximately 180,000 clones, about nine tenths of them present only once. Comment on this clone: Its antigen is as yet unknown.

Germline values: CDR1 GTSNPN, CDR2 SVGIG (reference sequence). This CDR3 contains 13 residues. After removal of 2 bases from V and 7 bases from J, the junction contained 6 bases not matched to a gene. The source material was peripheral blood, sampled on day 0 of AZD1222 vaccination. The clonotype comes from an adult in good health. This sequence joins TRBV30 and TRBJ1-2; 8 bases line up with TRBD1. CDR3 bases: TGTGCCTGGAGTTCAGGGGGCGCCTTTGGCTACACCTTC. Its protein product is CAWSSGGAFGYTF.